A selection of T cell receptor beta chains follows, all from one sample in a study of blood T cell repertoires in COVID-19. Profiling relied on immunoSEQ multiplex PCR, and the TCRdb table lists in-frame clones only, not all of them. The sample has 100,000 to 120,000 clones; around 68% are singletons. Sequencing was done on a sample of peripheral blood. The receptors stem from a woman aged 55-70 years with acute or convalescent COVID-19. CDR3s include the opening cysteine and the closing phenylalanine or tryptophan.

CDR3	V	J
CASSIYMTGGNSPLHF	TRBV19	TRBJ1-6
CAWGRGLAGGNEQFF	TRBV30	TRBJ2-1
CASSLNIQGSGEKLFF	TRBV5-1	TRBJ1-4
CASTFSYRGGQTDTQYF	TRBV27	TRBJ2-3
CASSFTIRTSRNTDTQYF	TRBV27	TRBJ2-3
CASSLSGGTYNEQFF	TRBV5-6	TRBJ2-1
CASSLGQGATSTDTQYF	TRBV27	TRBJ2-3
CASTGLAGGKGGNEQFF	TRBV6-4	TRBJ2-1
CASSSGENTGELFF	TRBV5-1	TRBJ2-2
CASRGLSGIGYTF	TRBV19	TRBJ1-2
CASSQDRGQGRYTF	TRBV4-3	TRBJ1-2
CASSSGAYEQYF	TRBV27	TRBJ2-7
CAWAPGQGSSAFF	TRBV30	TRBJ1-1
CASSQGLDTQYF	TRBV3-1/TRBV3-2	TRBJ2-3
CASSSRQGSVGYGYTF	TRBV6-5	TRBJ1-2
CASRTAGTGNSPLHF	TRBV28	TRBJ1-6
CASSSGSGELFF	TRBV27	TRBJ2-2
CASSQDTGQRTGYTF	TRBV3-1/TRBV3-2	TRBJ1-2
CASSQGQGAREQYF	TRBV3-1/TRBV3-2	TRBJ2-7
CASSLGRTDTQYF	TRBV12-3/TRBV12-4	TRBJ2-3
CASSIDLWQGVDQPQHF	TRBV19	TRBJ1-5
CASEENRNTETQYF	TRBV5-4	TRBJ2-5
CSVDYRGGGYTF	TRBV29-1	TRBJ1-2
CASSFPTGQGSSPLHF	TRBV7-2	TRBJ1-6
CASKAGQQGTQYF	TRBV2	TRBJ2-3
CASSPHTGDGFEQFF	TRBV18	TRBJ2-1
CASTRGPDTEAFF	TRBV2	TRBJ1-1
CASSQSTSYEQYF	TRBV3-1/TRBV3-2	TRBJ2-7
CASSYREDTSGNTIYF	TRBV6-5	TRBJ1-3